The 3 T cell receptor beta chains below all came from one sample that was sequenced in a study of patients and donors after allogeneic stem cell transplantation (dated by TCRdb to about 2020). Libraries were prepared through RT-PCR. The sequencing machine was a NextSeq 550. TCRdb reworked the public reads: Q25 trimming with fastp, MiXCR clone assembly, productive beta chains retained. Each CDR3 protein appears once, grouped with its most common genes and DNA. Present in this sample are some 960,000 distinct CDR3 sequences, around 17% of which were seen just once. The ten top clones hold about 6% of the sample. The sample taken for sequencing was blood, either unsorted or a sorted T cell fraction (not recorded which). Source of these receptors: a human donor who was either an allogeneic HSCT recipient or a stem cell or donor lymphocyte infusion donor (not recorded which). It is not recorded whose cells these are; they may come from a transplant donor.

This clonotype has more than one count but fewer than ten. The chain carries TRBV29-1 and TRBJ1-1, with TRBD1 as a possible D gene (5 bases). The CDR3 has 13 residues. Deletions cut 2 bases from V and 1 base from J, with 8 bases between. Germline CDR1 SQVTM, CDR2 ANQGSEA. The CDR3 reads CSVEFRENTEAFF. As DNA, the CDR3 is TGCAGCGTTGAATTCAGGGAGAACACTGAAGCTTTCTTT. Together with reference TRBV29-1 and TRBJ1-1, the CDR3 gives the full variable domain: SAVISQKPSRDICQRGTSLTIQCQVDSQVTMMFWYRQQPGQSLTLIATANQGSEATYESGFVIDKFPISRPNLTFSTLTVSNMSPEDSSIYLCSVEFRENTEAFFGQGTRLTVV.

In its sample, this clonotype was seen a few times. The CDR3 loop reads CASSPRTFNEQFF. In DNA form, the CDR3 reads TGTGCCAGCAGCCCCAGGACCTTCAATGAGCAGTTCTTC. The rearrangement joins TRBV7-9 to TRBJ2-1; D remains ambiguous. This CDR3 is 13 amino acids long. Germline V lookup: CDR1 SEHNR, CDR2 FQNEAQ (reference sequence). Trimming cost V 5 bases and J 6 bases, with 11 bases left between them. Using reference TRBV7-9 and TRBJ2-1 for the parts outside the CDR3, the full variable domain is DTGVSQNPRHKITKRGQNVTFRCDPISEHNRLYWYRQTLGQGPEFLTYFQNEAQLEKSRLLSDRFSAERPKGSFSTLEIQRTEQGDSAMYLCASSPRTFNEQFFGPGTRLTVL.

The V and J genes are TRBV5-5 and TRBJ1-3; D gene uncertain. The CDR3 has 16 amino acids. V was pared by 3 bases and J by 4 bases, with 17 bases between. The V gene's germline CDR1 is SGHKS and CDR2 YYEKEE (reference sequence). CDR3 loop: CASSSEQKGWGNTIYF. The DNA for the CDR3 is TGTGCCAGCAGCTCCGAACAGAAGGGATGGGGAAACACCATATATTTT.